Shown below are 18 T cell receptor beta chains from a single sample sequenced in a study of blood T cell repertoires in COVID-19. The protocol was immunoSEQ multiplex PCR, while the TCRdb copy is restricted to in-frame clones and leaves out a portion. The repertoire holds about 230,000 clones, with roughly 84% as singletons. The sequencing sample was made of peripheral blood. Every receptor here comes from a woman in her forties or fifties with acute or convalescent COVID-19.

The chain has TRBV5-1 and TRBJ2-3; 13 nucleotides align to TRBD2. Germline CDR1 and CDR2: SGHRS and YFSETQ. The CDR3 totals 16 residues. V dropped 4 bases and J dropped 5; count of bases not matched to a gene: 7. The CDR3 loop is CASSPGLAGMGDTQYF. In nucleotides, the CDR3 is TGCGCCAGCAGCCCGGGACTAGCGGGAATGGGAGATACGCAGTATTTT.

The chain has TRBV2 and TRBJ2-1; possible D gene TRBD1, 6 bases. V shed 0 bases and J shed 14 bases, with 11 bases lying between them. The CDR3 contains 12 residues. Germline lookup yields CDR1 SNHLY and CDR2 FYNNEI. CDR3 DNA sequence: TGTGCCAGCAGTGAAGCTCGTAGGGGGAAGTTCTTC. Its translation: CASSEARRGKFF.

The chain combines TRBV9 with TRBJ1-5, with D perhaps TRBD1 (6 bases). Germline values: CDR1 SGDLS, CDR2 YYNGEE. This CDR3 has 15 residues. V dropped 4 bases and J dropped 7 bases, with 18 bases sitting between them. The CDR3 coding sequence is TGTGCCAGCAGCCCCCGAGGGGGGGGGATCCAGCCCCAGCATTTT. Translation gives CASSPRGGGIQPQHF.

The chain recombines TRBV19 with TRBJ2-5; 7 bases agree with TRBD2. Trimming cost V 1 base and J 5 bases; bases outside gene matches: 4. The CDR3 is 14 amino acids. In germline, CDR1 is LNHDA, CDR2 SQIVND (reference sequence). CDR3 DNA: TGTGCCAGTAGTATAGTGGGGGGGGTCGAGACCCAGTACTTC. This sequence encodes CASSIVGGVETQYF. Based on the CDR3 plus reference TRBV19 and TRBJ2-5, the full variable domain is DGGITQSPKYLFRKEGQNVTLSCEQNLNHDAMYWYRQDPGQGLRLIYYSQIVNDFQKGDIAEGYSVSREKKESFPLTVTSAQKNPTAFYLCASSIVGGVETQYFGPGTRLLVL.

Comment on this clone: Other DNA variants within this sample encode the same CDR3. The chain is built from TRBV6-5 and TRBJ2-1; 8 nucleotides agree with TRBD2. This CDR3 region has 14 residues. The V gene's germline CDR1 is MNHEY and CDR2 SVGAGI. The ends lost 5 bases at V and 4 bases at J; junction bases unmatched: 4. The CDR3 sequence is CASSRGGGYNEQFF. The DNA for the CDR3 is TGTGCCAGCAGTCGGGGGGGTGGGTACAATGAGCAGTTCTTC.

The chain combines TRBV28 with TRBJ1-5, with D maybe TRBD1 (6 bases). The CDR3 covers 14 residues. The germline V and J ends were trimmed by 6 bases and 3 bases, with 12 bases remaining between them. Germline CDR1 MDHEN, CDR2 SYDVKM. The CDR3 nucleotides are TGTGCCAGCAGCCCGGCAGGGGTCAATCAGCCCCAGCATTTT. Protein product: CASSPAGVNQPQHF. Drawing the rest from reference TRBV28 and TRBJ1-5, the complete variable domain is DVKVTQSSRYLVKRTGEKVFLECVQDMDHENMFWYRQDPGLGLRLIYFSYDVKMKEKGDIPEGYSVSREKKERFSLILESASTNQTSMYLCASSPAGVNQPQHFGDGTRLSIL.

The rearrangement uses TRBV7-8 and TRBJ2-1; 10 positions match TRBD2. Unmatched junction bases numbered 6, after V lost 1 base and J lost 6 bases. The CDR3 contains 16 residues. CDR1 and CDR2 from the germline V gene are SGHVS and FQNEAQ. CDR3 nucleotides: TGTGCCAGCAGCTTAGTTAGCGGGAGGCGTGGCAATGAGCAGTTCTTC. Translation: CASSLVSGRRGNEQFF.

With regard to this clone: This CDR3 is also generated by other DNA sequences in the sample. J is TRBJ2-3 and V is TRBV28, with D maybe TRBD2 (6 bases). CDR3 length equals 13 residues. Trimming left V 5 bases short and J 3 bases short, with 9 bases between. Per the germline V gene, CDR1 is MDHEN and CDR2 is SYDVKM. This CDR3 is CASSPGGTDTQYF. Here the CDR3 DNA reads TGTGCCAGCAGTCCCGGGGGTACAGATACGCAGTATTTT.

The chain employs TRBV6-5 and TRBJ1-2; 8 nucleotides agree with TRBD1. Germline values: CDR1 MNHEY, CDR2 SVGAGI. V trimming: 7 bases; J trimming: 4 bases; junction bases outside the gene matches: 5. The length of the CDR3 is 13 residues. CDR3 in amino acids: CASMKDRVYGYTF. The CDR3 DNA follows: TGTGCCAGCATGAAGGACAGGGTCTATGGCTACACCTTC.

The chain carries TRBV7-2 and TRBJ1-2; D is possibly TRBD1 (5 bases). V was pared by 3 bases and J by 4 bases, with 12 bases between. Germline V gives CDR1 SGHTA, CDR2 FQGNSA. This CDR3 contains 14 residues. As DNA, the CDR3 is TGTGCCAGCAGCTTGTCCTCCGGGGGCTATGGCTACACCTTC. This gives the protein CASSLSSGGYGYTF.

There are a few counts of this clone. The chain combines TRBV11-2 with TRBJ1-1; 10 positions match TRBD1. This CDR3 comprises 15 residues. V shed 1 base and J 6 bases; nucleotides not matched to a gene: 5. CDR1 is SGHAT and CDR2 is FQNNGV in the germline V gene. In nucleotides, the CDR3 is TGTGCCAGCAGCTTAGCCCTGACAGGGGGCCCTGAAGCTTTCTTT. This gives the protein CASSLALTGGPEAFF.

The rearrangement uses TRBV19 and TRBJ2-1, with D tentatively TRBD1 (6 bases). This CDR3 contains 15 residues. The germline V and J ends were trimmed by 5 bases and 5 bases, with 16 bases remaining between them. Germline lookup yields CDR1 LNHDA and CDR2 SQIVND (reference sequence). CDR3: CASSFSGQSNNEQFF. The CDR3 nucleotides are TGTGCCAGTAGTTTCTCCGGACAGTCAAACAATGAGCAGTTCTTC.

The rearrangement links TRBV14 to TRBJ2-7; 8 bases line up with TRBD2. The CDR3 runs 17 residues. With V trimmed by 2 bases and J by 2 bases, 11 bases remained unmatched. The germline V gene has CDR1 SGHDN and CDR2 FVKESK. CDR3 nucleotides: TGTGCCAGCAGCCAAACATTCTCCCCGGGGGGGGCCTACGAGCAGTACTTC. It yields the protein CASSQTFSPGGAYEQYF.

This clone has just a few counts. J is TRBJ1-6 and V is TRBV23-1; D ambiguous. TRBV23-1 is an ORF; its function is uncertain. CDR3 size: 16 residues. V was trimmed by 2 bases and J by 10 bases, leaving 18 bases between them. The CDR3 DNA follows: TGCGCCAGCAGTCAAATGAACGGTCCGGAGCGGTCACCCCTCCACTTT. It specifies CASSQMNGPERSPLHF.

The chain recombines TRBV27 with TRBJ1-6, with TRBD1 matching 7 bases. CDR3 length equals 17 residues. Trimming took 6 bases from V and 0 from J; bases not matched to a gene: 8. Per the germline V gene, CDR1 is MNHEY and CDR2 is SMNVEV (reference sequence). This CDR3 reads CASSRQGFDSYNSPLHF. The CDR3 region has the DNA TGTGCCAGCAGCAGACAGGGATTTGACTCCTATAATTCACCCCTCCACTTT.

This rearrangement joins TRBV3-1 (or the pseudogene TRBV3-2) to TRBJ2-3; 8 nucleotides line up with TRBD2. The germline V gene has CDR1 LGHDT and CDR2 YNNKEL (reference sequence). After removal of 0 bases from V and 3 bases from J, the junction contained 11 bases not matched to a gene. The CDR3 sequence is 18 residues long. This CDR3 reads CASSQDRAGGPGTDTQYF. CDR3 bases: TGTGCCAGCAGCCAAGATCGCGCGGGAGGCCCCGGGACAGATACGCAGTATTTT.

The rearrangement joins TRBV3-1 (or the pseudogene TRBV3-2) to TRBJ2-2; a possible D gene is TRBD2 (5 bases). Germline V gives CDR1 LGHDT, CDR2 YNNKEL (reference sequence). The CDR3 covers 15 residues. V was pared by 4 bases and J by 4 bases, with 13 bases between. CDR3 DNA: TGTGCCAGCAGCCGACGTACGGGGTTCACCGGGGAGCTGTTTTTT. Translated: CASSRRTGFTGELFF.

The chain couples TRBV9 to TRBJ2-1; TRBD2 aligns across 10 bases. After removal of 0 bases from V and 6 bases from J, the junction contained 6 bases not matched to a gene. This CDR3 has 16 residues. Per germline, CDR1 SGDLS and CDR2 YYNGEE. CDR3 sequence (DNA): TGTGCCAGCAGCGTAGGGAGCGGGGGGGCTTTCAATGAGCAGTTCTTC. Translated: CASSVGSGGAFNEQFF. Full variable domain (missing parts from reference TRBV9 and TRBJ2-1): DSGVTQTPKHLITATGQRVTLRCSPRSGDLSVYWYQQSLDQGLQFLIQYYNGEERAKGNILERFSAQQFPDLHSELNLSSLELGDSALYFCASSVGSGGAFNEQFFGPGTRLTVL.